Here is one T cell receptor (beta chain) with its context. Since a much larger clone is just one base distant, this may be a read error. These data originate in a study of CD8+CD57+ T cells in acquired aplastic anemia. An expansion of CD8+CD57+ cells by flow cytometry had been shown in patients chosen for sequencing. TCR beta VDJ and CDR3 profiling used genomic DNA as template. In TCRdb, the reads were re-called with MiXCR into one record per CDR3 protein. The table has around 210,000 distinct CDR3 sequences, approximately 60% seen once; the top ten hold about 60%. The material sequenced was sorted CD4+, CD8+, or CD8+CD57+ T cells (not recorded which) from PBMCs. The clonotype was recovered from a human donor with aplastic anemia.

CDR3 bases: TGTGCCAGCAGACCGGGACAGGGGGTATACAATGAGCAGTTCTTC. The encoded protein is CASRPGQGVYNEQFF. The chain is built from TRBV5-6 and TRBJ2-1, with 11 nucleotides matching TRBD1. V gave up 5 bases and J gave up 4 bases; unmatched junction bases: 5. Per the germline V gene, CDR1 is SGHDT and CDR2 is YYEEEE. The CDR3 has 15 amino acids.